This TCR beta chain was identified in a study of early T cells in non-severe SARS-CoV-2 infection. On the study more broadly: Sequencing of unsorted whole blood was done on bulk RNA, leaving chains unpaired.

Comments on this clonotype: Its antigen is unidentified.

Points from the study as a whole: Database matching using VDJdb favored anti-spike CD8 responses, with private and CD4 specificities left missing.

V gave up 1 base and J gave up 3 bases, with 6 bases separating them. This CDR3 is built from 13 residues. CDR1 and CDR2 (germline): WSHSY, SAAADI. Using its own MiXCR run on the 5' RACE reads, TCRdb lists one record per CDR3 protein. The sample shows 35,000 to 50,000 distinct CDR3 sequences, around 6% of them seen only once. Material: whole blood. This sequence originates from an adult who was a healthcare worker with PCR-confirmed SARS-CoV-2 infection or an uninfected control (not recorded which). The chain has TRBV10-2 and TRBJ1-1; maybe TRBD1 (5 bases). As DNA, the CDR3 is TGCGCCAGCAGTGAGTTGGGGGACACTGAAGCTTTCTTT. Translated: CASSELGDTEAFF.